The rows below give T cell receptor beta chains drawn from one sample of a study of blood T cells in healthy people across ages. MiXCR, applied by TCRdb to the 5' RACE reads, yields one record per CDR3 protein. The repertoire holds around 1,900,000 distinct CDR3 sequences, roughly two fifths seen once, with approximately 22% in the top ten. Sample: blood. These receptors all come from a human donor in good health. Both conserved end residues are part of each CDR3. Fields, in order: J gene, V gene, D gene, clone size, CDR3 protein, CDR3 DNA. A D gene is named only where the DNA matches it firmly. Some rows mark clone size as missing; the rest say once, few, many or name a class of expanded clone.

TRBJ1-2,TRBV6-5,TRBD1,.,CVSSYSGGLNYGYTF,TGTGTCAGCAGTTACTCAGGGGGCCTTAACTATGGCTACACCTTC
TRBJ2-1,TRBV4-3,.,many,CASSPRTGEVDEQFF,TGCGCCAGCAGCCCTCGGACTGGAGAGGTCGATGAGCAGTTCTTC
TRBJ2-2,TRBV10-3,TRBD2,few,CAIRGPSGDTGELFF,TGTGCCATCAGGGGCCCCAGCGGGGACACCGGGGAGCTGTTTTTT
TRBJ1-2,TRBV27,.,few,CASSWGAGGIYGYTF,TGTGCCAGCAGTTGGGGGGCCGGTGGCATTTATGGCTACACCTTC
TRBJ1-1,TRBV4-3,.,.,CASSQDWQGSTGTEAFF,TGCGCCAGCAGCCAAGATTGGCAGGGTTCTACGGGCACTGAAGCTTTCTTT
TRBJ2-3,TRBV5-1,.,.,CAGSFESSTDTQYF,TGCGCCGGGTCGTTTGAGTCTAGCACAGACACGCAGTATTTT
TRBJ1-2,TRBV6-5,TRBD1,.,CASPRTGGDYGYTF,TGTGCCAGCCCGCGGACAGGGGGTGACTATGGCTACACCTTC
TRBJ1-1,TRBV20-1,.,.,CSARLRAEAFF,TGCAGTGCTAGATTACGAGCTGAAGCTTTCTTT
TRBJ1-2,TRBV12-3/TRBV12-4,.,.,CASSLGRFSGYTF,TGTGCCAGCAGTTTAGGACGGTTCTCTGGCTACACCTTC
TRBJ2-3,TRBV7-2,TRBD1,.,CAGSLAVDRVSDTQYF,TGTGCCGGCAGCTTAGCTGTTGACAGGGTTTCAGATACGCAGTATTTT
TRBJ2-4,TRBV20-1,TRBD2,.,CSAVQGLGKNIQYF,TGCAGTGCTGTCCAGGGACTAGGTAAAAACATTCAGTACTTC
TRBJ2-4,TRBV7-3,TRBD2,.,CASSLRGGGGDKNIQYF,TGTGCCAGCAGCTTAAGGGGTGGCGGGGGGGACAAAAACATTCAGTACTTC
TRBJ1-5,TRBV20-1,.,.,CSALAQTETSNQPQHF,TGCAGTGCCCTTGCCCAGACAGAGACAAGCAATCAGCCCCAGCATTTT
TRBJ2-3,TRBV20-1,TRBD2,few,CSASPRLGAGVTDTQYF,TGCAGTGCTAGTCCACGTCTGGGAGCGGGGGTTACAGATACGCAGTATTTT
TRBJ2-7,TRBV29-1,TRBD1,many,CSVERQGSSYEQYF,TGCAGCGTTGAGAGACAGGGGAGCTCCTACGAGCAGTACTTC
TRBJ2-7,TRBV19,TRBD2,.,CASSTSGESYEQYF,TGTGCCAGTAGTACTAGCGGGGAATCCTACGAGCAGTACTTC
TRBJ2-5,TRBV6-2/TRBV6-3,.,.,CASSYSSRDYGETQYF,TGTGCCAGCAGTTACTCGAGTCGAGACTATGGAGAGACCCAGTACTTC
TRBJ2-4,TRBV12-3/TRBV12-4,.,many,CASSLMLARDIQYF,TGTGCCAGCAGTTTAATGCTAGCGAGGGACATTCAGTACTTC
TRBJ2-7,TRBV11-2,TRBD1,many,CASSLGPRPGQMRYEQYF,TGTGCCAGCAGCTTAGGACCACGACCGGGACAGATGAGATACGAGCAGTACTTC
TRBJ2-7,TRBV7-2,.,.,CASSLVSLAYEQYF,TGTGCCAGCAGCTTAGTTTCACTAGCCTACGAGCAGTACTTC
TRBJ1-2,TRBV13,TRBD1,.,CASSPLGQGGSSGYTF,TGTGCCAGCAGCCCCCTCGGACAGGGAGGTAGTTCTGGCTACACCTTC
TRBJ1-1,TRBV20-1,TRBD1,few,CSAPTGIEVEAFF,TGCAGTGCTCCGACAGGGATCGAGGTTGAAGCTTTCTTT